This TCR beta chain was recovered during a study of CD8 T cells in ankylosing spondylitis. In TCRdb, the 5' RACE reads were re-called with MiXCR into one record per CDR3 protein. This sample yields 200,000 or so distinct CDR3 sequences, of which 15% to 20% are seen a single time; roughly 4% belongs to the top ten. As concerns this clonotype: Antigen unknown.

Germline CDR1 and CDR2: MGHDK and SYGVNS. The ends were cut back, 3 bases at V and 15 bases at J, with 21 bases in the middle. The CDR3 has 14 residues. Regarding the study as a whole: Seemingly characteristic of ankylosing spondylitis blood was a TCR beta motif consisting of 7 or 8 highly homologous variants.

The TCR originated in a male donor aged 5 to 29 with ankylosing spondylitis or in good health (not recorded which). The sample taken for sequencing was blood, either unsorted or a sorted T cell fraction (not recorded which). V and J are TRBV25-1 and TRBJ2-1, with D perhaps TRBD1 (7 bases). CDR3 coding DNA: TGTGCCAGCAGTGAGGTAGACAGGGTGGGAGGTCTGTTCTTC. Protein product: CASSEVDRVGGLFF. Full variable domain (rest looked up from reference TRBV25-1 and TRBJ2-1): EADIYQTPRYLVIGTGKKITLECSQTMGHDKMYWYQQDPGMELHLIHYSYGVNSTEKGDLSSESTVSRIRTEHFPLTLESARPSHTSQYLCASSEVDRVGGLFFGPGTRLTVL.